This is a list of T cell receptor beta chains from one sample in a study of blood T cell repertoires in COVID-19. Generated by immunoSEQ multiplex PCR, the TCRdb table keeps only in-frame clones and is missing some. The table includes approximately 210,000 clones, approximately 80% detected once. The sequenced sample was PBMCs or T cells enriched from blood (not recorded which). These receptor sequences come from a man between 40 and 49 years old who had recovered from COVID-19. Each CDR3 is given with its conserved first and last residue. D genes are given only for firm matches. Expanded clones get a size class; other rows say once, few or many, or leave the size out.

d_call	clone_size	v_call	j_call	cdr3_nt	cdr3_aa
NA	few	TRBV28	TRBJ1-5	TGTGCCAGCAGTTTTCCCGCAGGGTCTGGCAATCAGCCCCAGCATTTT	CASSFPAGSGNQPQHF
NA	NA	TRBV11-2	TRBJ1-5	TGTGCCAGCAGCTTTCTGAGCAATCAGCCCCAGCATTTT	CASSFLSNQPQHF
NA	NA	TRBV5-1	TRBJ1-6	TGCGCCAGCAGCTTGGAAGGGGCTGATTCACCCCTCCACTTT	CASSLEGADSPLHF
TRBD1	NA	TRBV2	TRBJ2-5	TGTGCCAGCAGCGGACAGGGGAAAGAGACCCAGTACTTC	CASSGQGKETQYF
NA	NA	TRBV4-3	TRBJ2-7	TGCGCCAGCAGCCAAGATGTATCCTACTACGAGCAGTACTTC	CASSQDVSYYEQYF
NA	NA	TRBV6-6	TRBJ1-5	TGTGCCAGCAAAGTTCAGGGGAGTAACTATCAGCCCCAGCATTTT	CASKVQGSNYQPQHF
NA	NA	TRBV6-5	TRBJ1-2	TGTGCCACCCGAGGGGGAGACTATGGCTACACCTTC	CATRGGDYGYTF
NA	NA	TRBV27	TRBJ1-1	TGTGCCAGCAGTTTAATCAGGGGATCGGGTATGACTGAAGCTTTCTTT	CASSLIRGSGMTEAFF
NA	NA	TRBV4-1	TRBJ1-1	TGCGCCAGCAGCCAAGACCGCAGGGTCGGTGCTGAAGCTTTCTTT	CASSQDRRVGAEAFF
NA	NA	TRBV5-4	TRBJ2-7	TGTGCCAGCAGCTTCGGGGAGGCCTACGAGCAGTACTTC	CASSFGEAYEQYF
NA	once	TRBV6-5	TRBJ2-1	TGTGCCAGCAGCGCCAACGGACTAAACCGGCAGTTCTTC	CASSANGLNRQFF
NA	NA	TRBV19	TRBJ1-4	TGTGCCAGTAGTAGCCCGGGACACCCCGAAAAACTGTTTTTT	CASSSPGHPEKLFF
NA	NA	TRBV28	TRBJ1-2	TGTGCCAGCAGTTGGGTACAGCAGACGGGCTACACCTTC	CASSWVQQTGYTF
NA	NA	TRBV9	TRBJ1-1	TGTGCCAGCTCCAAAGGGCAGGGGTCGGTCACTGAAGCTTTCTTT	CASSKGQGSVTEAFF
NA	NA	TRBV28	TRBJ1-2	TGTGCCAGCCGGAGCGGCTTCTATGGCTACACCTTC	CASRSGFYGYTF
TRBD2	NA	TRBV4-1	TRBJ2-1	TGCGCCACTACCCCCATCGGGGGGGGCCGGGAGCAGTTCTTC	CATTPIGGGREQFF
NA	NA	TRBV9	TRBJ2-1	TGTGCCAGCAGCTTGAGCTCCTACAATGAGCAGTTCTTC	CASSLSSYNEQFF
NA	NA	TRBV28	TRBJ2-2	TGTGCCACCAAACCGACTTGGGGCGAAGTAACCGGGGAGCTGTTTTTT	CATKPTWGEVTGELFF
NA	NA	TRBV30	TRBJ2-5	TGTGCCTGGAGACTGGGAGGCGAGACCCAGTACTTC	CAWRLGGETQYF
NA	NA	TRBV28	TRBJ1-1	TGTGCCAGCAGTCCCCCGGAGGCAGTGACGAACACTGAAGCTTTCTTT	CASSPPEAVTNTEAFF
NA	NA	TRBV7-3	TRBJ2-3	TGTGCCAGCAGCTTAACGTCGGGAGATACGCAGTATTTT	CASSLTSGDTQYF
NA	NA	TRBV5-1	TRBJ1-5	TGCGCCAGCAGCTTGAGCGGGAGCCAGCCCCAGCATTTT	CASSLSGSQPQHF
NA	once	TRBV28	TRBJ2-2	TGTGCCAGCAGTACTCCGGGACTTAAGGGGGAGCTGTTTTTT	CASSTPGLKGELFF
NA	few	TRBV19	TRBJ1-1	TGTGCCAGTAGTATAATGGCAGGGCCCACTGAAGCTTTCTTT	CASSIMAGPTEAFF
NA	few	TRBV7-2	TRBJ2-5	TGTGCCAGCAGTTCCACAGGGGGGGAAGAGACCCAGTACTTC	CASSSTGGEETQYF
TRBD2	few	TRBV9	TRBJ2-2	TGTGCCAGCAGCGTAGACCCAGCGGGGGGGAGTACCGGGGAGCTGTTTTTT	CASSVDPAGGSTGELFF
TRBD2	NA	TRBV6-5	TRBJ2-3	TGTGCCAGCAGTTTAGCGGGTGAAAGGGGAGATACGCAGTATTTT	CASSLAGERGDTQYF
NA	NA	TRBV6-5	TRBJ2-4	TGTGCCAGCAGTTATGATCGGGGGTTAGCCAAAAACATTCAGTACTTC	CASSYDRGLAKNIQYF
TRBD1	NA	TRBV7-2	TRBJ1-3	TGTGCCAGCAGCCTCAAGACAGGGTTACAAAACACCATATATTTT	CASSLKTGLQNTIYF